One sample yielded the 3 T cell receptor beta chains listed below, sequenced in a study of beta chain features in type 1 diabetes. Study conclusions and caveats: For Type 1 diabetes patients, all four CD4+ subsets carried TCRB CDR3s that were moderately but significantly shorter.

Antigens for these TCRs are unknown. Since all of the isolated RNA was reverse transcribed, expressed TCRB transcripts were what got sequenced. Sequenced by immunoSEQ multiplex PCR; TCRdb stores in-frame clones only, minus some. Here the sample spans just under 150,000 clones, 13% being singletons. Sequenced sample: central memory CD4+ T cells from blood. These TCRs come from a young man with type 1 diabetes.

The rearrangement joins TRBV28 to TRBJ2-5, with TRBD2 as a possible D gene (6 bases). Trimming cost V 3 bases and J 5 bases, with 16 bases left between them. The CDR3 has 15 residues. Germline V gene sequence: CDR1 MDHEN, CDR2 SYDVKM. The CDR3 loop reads CASSLPRGFEETQYF. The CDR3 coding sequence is TGTGCCAGCAGTTTGCCGCGGGGCTTCGAGGAGACCCAGTACTTC.

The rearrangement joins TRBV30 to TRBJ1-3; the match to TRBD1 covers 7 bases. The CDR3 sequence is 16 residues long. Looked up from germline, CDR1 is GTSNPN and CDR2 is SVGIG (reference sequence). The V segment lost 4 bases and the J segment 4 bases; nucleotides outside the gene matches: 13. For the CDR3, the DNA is TGTGCCTGGACTAGCCCCGCGACAGGGCGCGGAAACACCATATATTTT. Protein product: CAWTSPATGRGNTIYF.

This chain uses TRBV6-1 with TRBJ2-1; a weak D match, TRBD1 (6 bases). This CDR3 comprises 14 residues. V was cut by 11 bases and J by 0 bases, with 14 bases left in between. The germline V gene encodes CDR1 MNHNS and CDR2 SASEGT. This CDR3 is CAGSGASSYNEQFF. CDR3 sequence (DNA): TGTGCCGGGTCAGGGGCAAGCTCCTACAATGAGCAGTTCTTC.